The source of this T cell receptor beta chain is a study of blood T cell repertoires in COVID-19. Overall study context: Whether acute or convalescent, the COVID-19 samples came from the United States, Italy and Spain. T cells, B-cell-depleted T cells, or PBMCs supplied cDNA or gDNA.

CDR1 SNHLY and CDR2 FYNNEI come from the germline V gene. This CDR3 region has 13 residues. Trimming removed 6 bases at V and 0 bases at J, with 8 bases between. In the original processing: By means of reference gene primer amplification, nucleated cell counts were estimated. The protocol was immunoSEQ multiplex PCR, while the TCRdb copy is restricted to in-frame clones and leaves out a portion. The DNA gave D and trimming, while V, J and clone size come from that table. The data contain about 170,000 clones, 88% of them singletons. This receptor was identified in a man between 60 and 75 years old with acute or convalescent COVID-19. The source material was peripheral blood. The chain has TRBV2 and TRBJ1-2; maybe TRBD1 (5 bases). The CDR3 spells CASRDNSNYGYTF. CDR3 DNA sequence: TGTGCCAGCAGGGACAACTCTAACTATGGCTACACCTTC.